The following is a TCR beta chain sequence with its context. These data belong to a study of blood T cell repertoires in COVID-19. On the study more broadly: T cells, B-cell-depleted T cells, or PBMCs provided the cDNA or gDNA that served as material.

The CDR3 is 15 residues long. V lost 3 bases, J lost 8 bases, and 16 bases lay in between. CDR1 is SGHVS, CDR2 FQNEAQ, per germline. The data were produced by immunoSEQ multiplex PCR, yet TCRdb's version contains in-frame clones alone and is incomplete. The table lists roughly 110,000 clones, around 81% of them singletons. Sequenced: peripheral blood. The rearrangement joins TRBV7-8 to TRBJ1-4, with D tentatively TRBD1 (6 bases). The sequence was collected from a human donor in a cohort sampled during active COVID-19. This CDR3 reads CASSLLVQGREKLFF. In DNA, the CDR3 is TGTGCCAGCAGCTTGTTGGTACAGGGTCGGGAAAAACTGTTTTTT.